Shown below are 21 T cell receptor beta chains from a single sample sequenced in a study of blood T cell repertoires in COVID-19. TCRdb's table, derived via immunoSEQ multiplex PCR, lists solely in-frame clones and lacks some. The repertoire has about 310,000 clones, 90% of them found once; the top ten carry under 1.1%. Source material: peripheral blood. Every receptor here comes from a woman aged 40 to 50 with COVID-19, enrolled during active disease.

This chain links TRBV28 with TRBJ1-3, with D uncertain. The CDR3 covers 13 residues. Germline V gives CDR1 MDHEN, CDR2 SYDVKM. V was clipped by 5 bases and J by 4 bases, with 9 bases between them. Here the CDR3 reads CASSLPSGNTIYF. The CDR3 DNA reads TGTGCCAGCAGTCTCCCCTCCGGAAACACCATATATTTT. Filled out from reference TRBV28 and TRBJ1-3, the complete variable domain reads DVKVTQSSRYLVKRTGEKVFLECVQDMDHENMFWYRQDPGLGLRLIYFSYDVKMKEKGDIPEGYSVSREKKERFSLILESASTNQTSMYLCASSLPSGNTIYFGEGSWLTVV.

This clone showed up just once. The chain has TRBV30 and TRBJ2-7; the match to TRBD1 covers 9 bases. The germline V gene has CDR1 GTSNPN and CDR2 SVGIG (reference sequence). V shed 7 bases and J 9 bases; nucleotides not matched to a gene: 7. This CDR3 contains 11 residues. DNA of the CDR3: TGTGCCTTCGGGACAGGGATGGGGCAGTACTTC. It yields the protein CAFGTGMGQYF.

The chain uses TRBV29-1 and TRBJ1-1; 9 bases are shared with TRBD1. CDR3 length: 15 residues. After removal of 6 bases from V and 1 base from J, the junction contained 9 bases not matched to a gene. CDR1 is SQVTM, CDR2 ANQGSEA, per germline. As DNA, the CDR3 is TGCAGCGTAAAAACCGGGACAGGGAGGAACACTGAAGCTTTCTTT. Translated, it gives CSVKTGTGRNTEAFF.

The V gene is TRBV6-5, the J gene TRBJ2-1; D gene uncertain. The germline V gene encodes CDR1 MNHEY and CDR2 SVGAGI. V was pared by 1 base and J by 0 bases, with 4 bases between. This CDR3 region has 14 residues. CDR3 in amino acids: CASSYWSSYNEQFF. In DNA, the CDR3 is TGTGCCAGCAGTTACTGGAGCTCCTACAATGAGCAGTTCTTC.

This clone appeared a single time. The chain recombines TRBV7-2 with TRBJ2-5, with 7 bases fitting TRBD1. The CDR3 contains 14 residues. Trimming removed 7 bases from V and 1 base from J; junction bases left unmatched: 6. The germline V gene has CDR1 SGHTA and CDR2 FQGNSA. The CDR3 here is CASTWGTVQETQYF. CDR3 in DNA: TGTGCCAGCACCTGGGGGACAGTCCAAGAGACCCAGTACTTC.

CDR3 bases: TGTGCCAGACACGACAGGGGTGACACCGGGGAGCTGTTTTTT. Amino acid sequence: CARHDRGDTGELFF. The rearrangement uses TRBV7-2 and TRBJ2-2, with 8 bases identical to TRBD1. The trim removed 9 bases at V and 3 bases at J, leaving 6 bases unmatched. This CDR3 is built from 14 residues. CDR1 is SGHTA, CDR2 FQGNSA, per germline.

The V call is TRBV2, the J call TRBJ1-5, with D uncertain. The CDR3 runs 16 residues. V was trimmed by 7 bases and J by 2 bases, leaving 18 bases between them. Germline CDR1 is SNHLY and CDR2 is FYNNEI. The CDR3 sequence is CASTGRRLGGNQPQHF. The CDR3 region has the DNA TGTGCCAGCACCGGACGGAGGTTGGGCGGCAATCAGCCCCAGCATTTT.

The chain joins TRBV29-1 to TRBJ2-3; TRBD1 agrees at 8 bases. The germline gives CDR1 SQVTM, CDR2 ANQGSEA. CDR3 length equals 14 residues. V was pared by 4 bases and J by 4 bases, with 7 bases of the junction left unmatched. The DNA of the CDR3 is TGCAGCGTTGCGACAGGGGAGTACTCAGATACGCAGTATTTT. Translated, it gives CSVATGEYSDTQYF.

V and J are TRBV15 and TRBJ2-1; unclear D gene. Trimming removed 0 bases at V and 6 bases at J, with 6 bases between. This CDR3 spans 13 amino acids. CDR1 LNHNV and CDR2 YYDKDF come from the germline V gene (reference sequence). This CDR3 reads CATSRDLVNEQFF. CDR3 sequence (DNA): TGTGCCACCAGCAGAGACCTTGTCAATGAGCAGTTCTTC.

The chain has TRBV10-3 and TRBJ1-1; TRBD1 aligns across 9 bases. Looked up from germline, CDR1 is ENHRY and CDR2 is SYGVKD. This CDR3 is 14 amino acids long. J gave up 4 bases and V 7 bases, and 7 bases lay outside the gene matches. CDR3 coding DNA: TGTGCCATCACCCGGGACAGGGTCAGCACTGAAGCTTTCTTT. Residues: CAITRDRVSTEAFF.

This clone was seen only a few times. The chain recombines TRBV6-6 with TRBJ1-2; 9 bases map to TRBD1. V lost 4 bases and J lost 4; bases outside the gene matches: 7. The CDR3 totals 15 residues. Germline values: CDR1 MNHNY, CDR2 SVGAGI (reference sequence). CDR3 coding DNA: TGTGCCAGCAGTTCACAGGGGGCGCGGGGCTATGGCTACACCTTC. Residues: CASSSQGARGYGYTF.

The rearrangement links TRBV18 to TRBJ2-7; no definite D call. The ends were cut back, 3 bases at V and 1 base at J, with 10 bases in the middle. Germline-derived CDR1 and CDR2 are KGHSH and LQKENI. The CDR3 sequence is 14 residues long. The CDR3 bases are TGTGCCAGCTCACCTTCATCAGTTTCCTACGAGCAGTACTTC. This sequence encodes CASSPSSVSYEQYF.

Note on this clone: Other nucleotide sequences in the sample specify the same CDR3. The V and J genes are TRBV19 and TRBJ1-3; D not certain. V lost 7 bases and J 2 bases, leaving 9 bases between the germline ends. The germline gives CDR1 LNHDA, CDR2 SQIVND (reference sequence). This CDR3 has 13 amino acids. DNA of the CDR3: TGTGCCAGTACCCGGGGTCCTGGAAACACCATATATTTT. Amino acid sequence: CASTRGPGNTIYF.

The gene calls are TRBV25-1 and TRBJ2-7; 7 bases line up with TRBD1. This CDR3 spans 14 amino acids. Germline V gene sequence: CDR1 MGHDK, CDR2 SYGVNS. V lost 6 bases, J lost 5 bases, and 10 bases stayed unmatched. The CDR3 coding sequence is TGTGCCAGCAGCAAACAGGGGTCCCGCGACGAGCAGTACTTC. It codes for CASSKQGSRDEQYF.

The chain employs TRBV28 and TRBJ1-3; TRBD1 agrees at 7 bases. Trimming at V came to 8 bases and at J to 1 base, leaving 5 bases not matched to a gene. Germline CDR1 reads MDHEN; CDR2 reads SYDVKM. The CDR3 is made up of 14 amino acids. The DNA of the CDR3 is TGTGCCAGCGAGACAGGGTCTTCTGGAAACACCATATATTTT. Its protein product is CASETGSSGNTIYF.

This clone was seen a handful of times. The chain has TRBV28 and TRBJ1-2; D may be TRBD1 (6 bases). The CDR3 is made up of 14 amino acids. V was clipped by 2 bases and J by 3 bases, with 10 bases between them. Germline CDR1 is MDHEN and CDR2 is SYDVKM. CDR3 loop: CASSLQGPHYGYTF. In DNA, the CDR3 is TGTGCCAGCAGTTTACAGGGGCCCCACTATGGCTACACCTTC.

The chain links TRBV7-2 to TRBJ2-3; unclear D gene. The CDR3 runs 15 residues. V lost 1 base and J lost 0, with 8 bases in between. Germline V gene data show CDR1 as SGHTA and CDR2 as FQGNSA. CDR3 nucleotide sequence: TGTGCCAGCAGCTTAGAAGGAGTTAGCACAGATACGCAGTATTTT. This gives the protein CASSLEGVSTDTQYF.

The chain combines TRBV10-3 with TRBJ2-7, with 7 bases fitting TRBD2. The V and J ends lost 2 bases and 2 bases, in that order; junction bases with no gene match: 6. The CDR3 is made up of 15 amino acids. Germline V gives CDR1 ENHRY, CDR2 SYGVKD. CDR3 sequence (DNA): TGTGCCATCAGTGAGGGACTAGGAAATACCTACGAGCAGTACTTC. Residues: CAISEGLGNTYEQYF.

CDR3 sequence reads: CAWMRTSLGVNTEAFF. DNA for the CDR3: TGTGCCTGGATGAGGACATCGCTTGGGGTGAACACTGAAGCTTTCTTT. The chain recombines TRBV30 with TRBJ1-1; tentatively, D is TRBD1 (5 bases). The germline CDR1 and CDR2 sequences are GTSNPN and SVGIG (reference sequence). Trimming removed 4 bases from V and 0 bases from J, with 18 bases in between. The CDR3 is 16 amino acids.

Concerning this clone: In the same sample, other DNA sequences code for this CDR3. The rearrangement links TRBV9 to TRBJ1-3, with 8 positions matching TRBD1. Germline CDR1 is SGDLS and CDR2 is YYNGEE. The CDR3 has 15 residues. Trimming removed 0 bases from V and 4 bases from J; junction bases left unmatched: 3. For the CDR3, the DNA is TGTGCCAGCAGCGTAGGGACAGGGTCAGGAAACACCATATATTTT. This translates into CASSVGTGSGNTIYF. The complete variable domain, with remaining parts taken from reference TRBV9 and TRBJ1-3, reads DSGVTQTPKHLITATGQRVTLRCSPRSGDLSVYWYQQSLDQGLQFLIQYYNGEERAKGNILERFSAQQFPDLHSELNLSSLELGDSALYFCASSVGTGSGNTIYFGEGSWLTVV.

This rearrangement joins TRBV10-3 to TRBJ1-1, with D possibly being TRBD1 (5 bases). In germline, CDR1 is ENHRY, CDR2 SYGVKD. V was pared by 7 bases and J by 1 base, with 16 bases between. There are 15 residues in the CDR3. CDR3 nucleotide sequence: TGTGCCATCACCGATCAGGGAGGGTCGAACACTGAAGCTTTCTTT. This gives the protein CAITDQGGSNTEAFF.